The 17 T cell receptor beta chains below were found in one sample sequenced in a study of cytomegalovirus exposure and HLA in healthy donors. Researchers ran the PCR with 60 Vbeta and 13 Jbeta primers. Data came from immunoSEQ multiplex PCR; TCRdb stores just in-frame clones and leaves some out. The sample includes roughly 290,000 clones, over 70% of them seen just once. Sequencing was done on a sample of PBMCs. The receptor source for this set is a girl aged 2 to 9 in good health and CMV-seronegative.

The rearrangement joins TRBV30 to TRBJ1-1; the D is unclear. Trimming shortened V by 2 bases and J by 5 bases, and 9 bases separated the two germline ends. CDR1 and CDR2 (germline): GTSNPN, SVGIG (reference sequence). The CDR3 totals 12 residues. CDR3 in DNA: TGTGCCTGGAGTCGAGGGATGACTGAAGCTTTCTTT. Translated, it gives CAWSRGMTEAFF. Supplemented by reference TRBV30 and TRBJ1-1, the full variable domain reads SQTIHQWPATLVQPVGSPLSLECTVEGTSNPNLYWYRQAAGRGLQLLFYSVGIGQISSEVPQNLSASRPQDRQFILSSKKLLLSDSGFYLCAWSRGMTEAFFGQGTRLTVV.

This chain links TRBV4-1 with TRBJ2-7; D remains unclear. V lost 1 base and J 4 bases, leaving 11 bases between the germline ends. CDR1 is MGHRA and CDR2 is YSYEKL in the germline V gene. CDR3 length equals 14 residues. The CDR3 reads CASSQAPGQYEQYF. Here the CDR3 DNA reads TGCGCCAGCAGCCAAGCCCCTGGGCAATACGAGCAGTACTTC.

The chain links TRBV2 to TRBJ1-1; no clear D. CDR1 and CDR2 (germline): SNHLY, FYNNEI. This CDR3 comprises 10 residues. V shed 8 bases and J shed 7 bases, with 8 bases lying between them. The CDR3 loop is CASAGIEAFF. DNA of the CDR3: TGTGCCAGCGCGGGCATTGAAGCTTTCTTT.

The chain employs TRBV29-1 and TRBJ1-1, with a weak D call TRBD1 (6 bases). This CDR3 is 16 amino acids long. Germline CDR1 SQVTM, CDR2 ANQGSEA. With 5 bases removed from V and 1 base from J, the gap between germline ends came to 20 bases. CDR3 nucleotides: TGCAGCGTTCCTAGCCAAGGGGGACGGGAGAACACTGAAGCTTTCTTT. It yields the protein CSVPSQGGRENTEAFF.

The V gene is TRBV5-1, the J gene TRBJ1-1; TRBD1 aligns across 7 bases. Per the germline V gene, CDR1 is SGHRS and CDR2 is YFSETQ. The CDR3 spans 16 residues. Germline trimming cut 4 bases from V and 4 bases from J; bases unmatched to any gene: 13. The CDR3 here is CASSPTGELVSTEAFF. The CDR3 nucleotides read TGCGCCAGCAGCCCCACAGGGGAGCTGGTAAGCACTGAAGCTTTCTTT.

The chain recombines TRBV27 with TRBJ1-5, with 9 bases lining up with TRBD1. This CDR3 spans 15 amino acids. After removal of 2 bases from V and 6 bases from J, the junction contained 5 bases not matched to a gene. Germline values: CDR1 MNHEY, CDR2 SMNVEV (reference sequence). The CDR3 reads CASSLRQGGSQPQHF. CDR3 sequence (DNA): TGTGCCAGCAGTTTACGACAGGGGGGAAGTCAGCCCCAGCATTTT.

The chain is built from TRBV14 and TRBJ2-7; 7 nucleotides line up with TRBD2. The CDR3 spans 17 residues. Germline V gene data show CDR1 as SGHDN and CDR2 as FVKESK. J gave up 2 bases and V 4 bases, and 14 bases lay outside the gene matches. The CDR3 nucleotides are TGTGCCAGCAGCCTCAGGATGTTTGACGGGAGGACCTACGAGCAGTACTTC. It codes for CASSLRMFDGRTYEQYF.

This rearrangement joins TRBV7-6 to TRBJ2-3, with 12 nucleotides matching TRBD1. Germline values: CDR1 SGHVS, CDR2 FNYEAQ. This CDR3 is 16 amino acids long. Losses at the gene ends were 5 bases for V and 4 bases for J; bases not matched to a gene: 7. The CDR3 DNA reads TGTGCCAGCAGCATCCTGGGACAGGGGGCTGCAGATACGCAGTATTTT. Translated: CASSILGQGAADTQYF.

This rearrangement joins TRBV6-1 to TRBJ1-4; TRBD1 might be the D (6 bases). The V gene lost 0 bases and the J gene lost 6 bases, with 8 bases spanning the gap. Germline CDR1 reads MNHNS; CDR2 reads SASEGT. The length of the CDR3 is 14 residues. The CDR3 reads CASSEAGGYEKLFF. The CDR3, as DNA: TGTGCCAGCAGTGAAGCAGGGGGTTATGAAAAACTGTTTTTT.

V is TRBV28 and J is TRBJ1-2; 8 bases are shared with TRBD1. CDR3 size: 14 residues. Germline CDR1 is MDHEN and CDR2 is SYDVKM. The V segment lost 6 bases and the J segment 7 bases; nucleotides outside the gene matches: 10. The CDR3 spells CASSPQGVIVGYTF. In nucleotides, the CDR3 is TGTGCCAGCAGCCCACAGGGGGTGATAGTTGGCTACACCTTC.

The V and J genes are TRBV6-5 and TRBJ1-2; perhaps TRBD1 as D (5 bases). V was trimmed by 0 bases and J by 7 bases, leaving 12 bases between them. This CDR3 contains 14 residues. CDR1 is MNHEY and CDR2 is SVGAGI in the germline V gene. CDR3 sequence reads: CASSYSSQGFGYTF. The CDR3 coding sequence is TGTGCCAGCAGTTACTCGAGTCAGGGCTTTGGCTACACCTTC.

The CDR3 here is CASSFQRGLGQPQHF. In nucleotides, the CDR3 is TGTGCCAGCAGTTTCCAGAGGGGGCTAGGGCAGCCCCAGCATTTT. J is TRBJ1-5 and V is TRBV28; 7 bases fit TRBD1. From germline, CDR1 is MDHEN and CDR2 SYDVKM. The ends lost 3 bases at V and 7 bases at J; junction bases unmatched: 9. The CDR3 totals 15 residues.

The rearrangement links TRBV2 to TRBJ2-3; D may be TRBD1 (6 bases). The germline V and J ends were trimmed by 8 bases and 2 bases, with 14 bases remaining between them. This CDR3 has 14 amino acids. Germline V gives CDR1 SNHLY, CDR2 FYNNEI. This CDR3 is CASVGGGYTDTQYF. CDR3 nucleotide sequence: TGTGCCAGCGTTGGGGGCGGATACACAGATACGCAGTATTTT.

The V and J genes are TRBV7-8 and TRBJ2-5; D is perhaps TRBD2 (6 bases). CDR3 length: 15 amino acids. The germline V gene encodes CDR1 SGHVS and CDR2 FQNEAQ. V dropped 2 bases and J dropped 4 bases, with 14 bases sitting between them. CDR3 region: CASSLRERSGETQYF. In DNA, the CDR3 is TGTGCCAGCAGCTTACGGGAGAGGTCGGGAGAGACCCAGTACTTC.

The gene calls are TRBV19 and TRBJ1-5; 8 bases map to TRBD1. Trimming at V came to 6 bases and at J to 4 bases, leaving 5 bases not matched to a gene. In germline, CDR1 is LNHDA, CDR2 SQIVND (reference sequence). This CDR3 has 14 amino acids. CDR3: CASRGQGRNQPQHF. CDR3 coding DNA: TGTGCCAGTAGAGGACAGGGAAGGAATCAGCCCCAGCATTTT.

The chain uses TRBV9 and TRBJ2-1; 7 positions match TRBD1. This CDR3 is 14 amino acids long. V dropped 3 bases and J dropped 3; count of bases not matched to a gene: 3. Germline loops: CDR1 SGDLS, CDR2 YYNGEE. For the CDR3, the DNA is TGTGCCAGCAGCGGGGGACAGAACTACAATGAGCAGTTCTTC. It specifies CASSGGQNYNEQFF. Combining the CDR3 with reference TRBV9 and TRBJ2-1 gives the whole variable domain DSGVTQTPKHLITATGQRVTLRCSPRSGDLSVYWYQQSLDQGLQFLIQYYNGEERAKGNILERFSAQQFPDLHSELNLSSLELGDSALYFCASSGGQNYNEQFFGPGTRLTVL.

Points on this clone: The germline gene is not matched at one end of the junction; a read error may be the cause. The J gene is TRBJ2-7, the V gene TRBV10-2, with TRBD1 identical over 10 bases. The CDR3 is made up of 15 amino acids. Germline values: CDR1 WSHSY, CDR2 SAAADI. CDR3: CASSAWDRGSYGQYF. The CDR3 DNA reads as TGCGCCAGCAGTGCATGGGACAGGGGTTCCTACGGGCAGTACTTC.